Listed below are T cell receptor beta chains from one sample, sequenced in a study of CD8+ T cells in alopecia areata. Some clones are missing from TCRdb's copy, which holds only in-frame ones; the method was immunoSEQ multiplex PCR. The sample includes 95,000 to 150,000 clones, around 60% of them seen just once. Material: CD4+ T cells sorted from blood, obtained at week 4, from a patient treated with tofacitinib. Source of these receptors: a human donor with alopecia areata. CDR3s include the opening cysteine and the closing phenylalanine or tryptophan. The order of the fields is V gene, CDR3 protein.

TRBV28	CASSLSQHGANVLTF
TRBV4-3	CASSDTGSPYNSPLHF
TRBV19	CASSKQGLNSPLHF
TRBV6-6	CASSFTRGNNQPQHF
TRBV7-7	CASSLDADNEQFF
TRBV5-1	CASSLVADRQETQYF
TRBV2	CASCRSPREKLFF
TRBV29-1	CSVKRAIQETQYF
TRBV5-1	CASSLARETQYF
TRBV29-1	CSVAITGDIKNIQYF
TRBV5-6	CASSLVLAAGEQYF
TRBV15	CATSAGNVQTGELFF
TRBV7-2	CASSPPSSYEQYF
TRBV29-1	CSATSPGTGAGETQYF
TRBV15	CATSRDWRGRNTEAFF
TRBV14	CASSPDSNQETQYF
TRBV29-1	CSVEVRGDRYEQYF
TRBV29-1	CSVEVGVTEAFF
TRBV29-1	CSVAIRHTGELFF
TRBV19	CATSGDNYGYTF
TRBV11-2	CASSSTGIDTQYF
TRBV15	CATSRVVSDQETQYF
TRBV6-5	CASSYSSLGPNGYTF
TRBV28	CASSPRLGFQETQYF
TRBV6-5	CASSYDSIREYF
TRBV2	CASGSNQPQHF
TRBV29-1	CSVDGSAGADTQYF
TRBV6-5	CASGGNDYGYTF
TRBV30	CAWSKTENEQFF
TRBV2	CASTRPNLNNEQFF
TRBV5-1	CASSYGTDTEAFF
TRBV29-1	CSVAENEQFF
TRBV28	CASSDWDGRTSGSKEGFYEQYF
TRBV29-1	CSVGQVLLETQYF
TRBV30	CAWSVDNRGQQYF
TRBV15	CATSREAGGNYGYTF
TRBV19	CASSIWLGATDTEAFF
TRBV4-1	CASSQESVTYEQYF
TRBV6-5	CASSSRWTGVHYEQYF
TRBV5-1	CASSLGDTNQPQHF
TRBV29-1	CSVGVSGAGETQYF
TRBV18	CASSPGTEFYGYTF
TRBV5-1	CASSLMPPGQGSYEQYF
TRBV25-1	CASSEARGGGSPLHF
TRBV30	CAWSPLRDRPNNIQYF
TRBV6-5	CASSGTSNEQFF
TRBV5-1	CASRGDTGSYEQYF
TRBV30	CAWSVRGREQFF
TRBV28	CASSYHEQFF
TRBV7-2	CASSRDRGPQETQYF
TRBV6-5	CASSELQETQYF
TRBV6-6	CASRYSNTEAFF
TRBV7-3	CASSASGDYGYTF
TRBV9	CASSTKTGGADEQYF
TRBV5-4	CASSLGGRRLGDTQYF